This T cell receptor beta chain was obtained from a study of T cell responses to AZD1222 COVID-19 vaccine. V lost 5 bases and J 4 bases, leaving 14 bases between the germline ends. The germline gives CDR1 MNHEY, CDR2 SMNVEV (reference sequence). The CDR3 covers 14 residues. Sequencing used immunoSEQ multiplex PCR; TCRdb keeps in-frame clones, though not all of them. The sample lists around 70,000 clones, approximately 90% seen once, with about 2.4% in the top ten. J is TRBJ1-1 and V is TRBV27; D remains unclear. The sequences come from peripheral blood, collected on day 0 of AZD1222 vaccination. The TCR comes from an adult in good health. CDR3 protein: CASSRREFGTEAFF. CDR3 sequence (DNA): TGTGCCAGCAGTCGTCGGGAGTTCGGCACTGAAGCTTTCTTT.